Each of the 29 T cell receptor beta chains below was sequenced from the same sample in a study of blood T cell repertoires in COVID-19. Profiled with immunoSEQ multiplex PCR; TCRdb holds only in-frame clones, not every one. The sample lists about 210,000 clones; about 90% were seen once. Sequenced sample: peripheral blood. The receptors derive from a man in his thirties or forties with acute or convalescent COVID-19.

In its sample, this clone was seen once. The chain carries TRBV6-5 and TRBJ2-1; 7 bases match TRBD2. There are 16 residues in the CDR3. Germline assignment: CDR1 MNHEY and CDR2 SVGAGI. Trimming at V came to 1 base and at J to 7 bases, leaving 10 bases not matched to a gene. The CDR3 is CASSYLSGNTMNEQFF. The CDR3 nucleotides are TGTGCCAGCAGTTACTTGAGCGGGAACACCATGAATGAGCAGTTCTTC.

The chain couples TRBV30 to TRBJ1-2; no clear D gene. The CDR3 contains 12 residues. V lost 2 bases and J 8 bases, leaving 12 bases between the germline ends. Germline assignment: CDR1 GTSNPN and CDR2 SVGIG (reference sequence). The CDR3 coding sequence is TGTGCCTGGAGTTATGAGACTCAAGGCTACACCTTC. Its translation is CAWSYETQGYTF.

This clone was recorded only once. J is TRBJ2-7 and V is TRBV6-5; 13 bases are a match to TRBD2. J was trimmed by 3 bases and V by 4 bases; bases with no gene match: 3. The CDR3 is 15 residues long. Germline CDR1 reads MNHEY; CDR2 reads SVGAGI. The CDR3 DNA sequence: TGTGCCAGCAGTTCATGGACTAGCGGGAGCTACGAGCAGTACTTC. It is translated as CASSSWTSGSYEQYF.

This chain links TRBV5-1 with TRBJ2-3; D remains ambiguous. Germline CDR1 and CDR2: SGHRS and YFSETQ. The ends were cut back, 2 bases at V and 4 bases at J, with 8 bases in the middle. The CDR3 consists of 13 residues. The CDR3 region is CASSFIPSDTQYF. The CDR3 DNA reads TGCGCCAGCAGCTTTATTCCCTCAGATACGCAGTATTTT.

The chain uses TRBV7-2 and TRBJ2-7; 9 bases are a match to TRBD1. Germline V gene data show CDR1 as SGHTA and CDR2 as FQGNSA. The CDR3 consists of 14 residues. Losses at the gene ends were 6 bases for V and 4 bases for J; bases not matched to a gene: 7. The CDR3 region has the DNA TGTGCCAGCAGGGAGGGACAGGGTAGATACGAGCAGTACTTC. Residues: CASREGQGRYEQYF.

The chain employs TRBV4-2 and TRBJ2-7; 7 nucleotides align to TRBD2. The CDR3 sequence is 15 residues long. The V gene's germline CDR1 is LGHNA and CDR2 YNFKEQ. V was pared by 0 bases and J by 2 bases, with 4 bases of the junction left unmatched. The chain's CDR3 is CASSQDWEGPYEQYF. CDR3 sequence (DNA): TGTGCCAGCAGCCAAGATTGGGAGGGACCCTACGAGCAGTACTTC.

This clone was counted only a few times. This sequence joins TRBV7-9 and TRBJ2-7; D is uncertain. The CDR3 length is 13 residues. From germline, CDR1 is SEHNR and CDR2 FQNEAQ (reference sequence). The V end lost 5 bases, the J end lost 4 bases, and 12 bases lay between the germline ends. This chain's CDR3 is CASSRGNSYEQYF. CDR3 coding DNA: TGTGCCAGCAGCCGAGGCAATTCATACGAGCAGTACTTC.

The chain uses TRBV7-9 and TRBJ1-2; 9 bases agree with TRBD1. CDR1 SEHNR and CDR2 FQNEAQ come from the germline V gene (reference sequence). Trimming removed 5 bases from V and 2 bases from J; junction bases left unmatched: 3. The CDR3 spans 14 residues. The CDR3 protein is CASSTGTGNYGYTF. The CDR3 nucleotides read TGTGCCAGCAGCACCGGGACAGGGAACTATGGCTACACCTTC.

The chain employs TRBV5-6 and TRBJ1-5; no clear D gene. Trimming pared 1 base from V and 5 bases from J, leaving 10 bases between. The germline V gene has CDR1 SGHDT and CDR2 YYEEEE. The CDR3 runs to 14 residues. The DNA of the CDR3 is TGTGCCAGCAGCTTGTTGGCGGGCGATCAGCCCCAGCATTTT. Translated, it gives CASSLLAGDQPQHF.

The chain carries TRBV28 and TRBJ2-7; 10 nucleotides agree with TRBD1. The CDR3 covers 15 residues. The trim removed 1 base at V and 3 bases at J, leaving 3 bases unmatched. The germline gives CDR1 MDHEN, CDR2 SYDVKM. The CDR3 bases are TGTGCCAGCAGTTTATTAGGACAGGGGGACTACGAGCAGTACTTC. The encoded protein is CASSLLGQGDYEQYF. Using reference TRBV28 and TRBJ2-7 for the parts outside the CDR3, the full variable domain is DVKVTQSSRYLVKRTGEKVFLECVQDMDHENMFWYRQDPGLGLRLIYFSYDVKMKEKGDIPEGYSVSREKKERFSLILESASTNQTSMYLCASSLLGQGDYEQYFGPGTRLTVT.

V usage is TRBV2 and J usage is TRBJ2-3; possible D gene TRBD2, 5 bases. V gave up 5 bases and J gave up 0 bases, with 12 bases separating them. This CDR3 comprises 15 residues. The germline V gene encodes CDR1 SNHLY and CDR2 FYNNEI. CDR3 amino acids: CASSRWEYSTDTQYF. The CDR3 nucleotides are TGTGCCAGCAGTCGTTGGGAGTACAGCACAGATACGCAGTATTTT. The full variable domain, completed using reference TRBV2 and TRBJ2-3, is EPEVTQTPSHQVTQMGQEVILRCVPISNHLYFYWYRQILGQKVEFLVSFYNNEISEKSEIFDDQFSVERPDGSNFTLKIRSTKLEDSAMYFCASSRWEYSTDTQYFGPGTRLTVL.

The chain joins TRBV28 to TRBJ1-5; D not resolved. The CDR3 is 13 amino acids. The V end was cut by 6 bases, the J end by 5 bases, with 11 bases between. Germline-derived CDR1 and CDR2 are MDHEN and SYDVKM. The CDR3: CASSPPRDQPQHF. For the CDR3, the DNA is TGTGCCAGCAGCCCCCCGAGGGATCAGCCCCAGCATTTT.

This rearrangement joins TRBV5-4 to TRBJ1-1; 7 positions match TRBD1. CDR3 size: 15 residues. CDR1 is SGHNT, CDR2 YYREEE, per germline (reference sequence). V dropped 4 bases and J dropped 4; count of bases not matched to a gene: 10. The CDR3 sequence: CASSLPQGIGTEAFF. The CDR3 DNA sequence: TGTGCCAGCAGCCTTCCACAGGGGATTGGCACTGAAGCTTTCTTT.

The gene calls are TRBV19 and TRBJ2-2; 11 bases align to TRBD1. CDR1 is LNHDA, CDR2 SQIVND, per germline (reference sequence). The length of the CDR3 is 14 residues. Trimming at V came to 8 bases and at J to 4 bases, leaving 3 bases not matched to a gene. DNA of the CDR3: TGTGCCAGTCAGGGACAGGGGGTCACCGGGGAGCTGTTTTTT. Residues: CASQGQGVTGELFF.

This clone was counted between two and nine times. The V gene is TRBV3-1 (or the pseudogene TRBV3-2), the J gene TRBJ1-2; 7 positions agree with TRBD1. The V segment lost 4 bases and the J segment 2 bases; nucleotides outside the gene matches: 4. This CDR3 has 14 amino acids. CDR1 and CDR2 (germline): LGHDT, YNNKEL (reference sequence). The CDR3 nucleotides read TGTGCCAGCAGCCTACAGACAGGGAACTATGGCTACACCTTC. Residues: CASSLQTGNYGYTF.

Details on this clone: One junction end does not reproduce the germline sequence, and a read error may be involved. The chain joins TRBV7-3 to TRBJ2-7, with D possibly TRBD2 on 6 matching bases. This CDR3 is 14 amino acids long. CDR1 and CDR2 (germline): SGHTA, FQGTGA. The CDR3 reads CASSFFGGNYAQYF. The DNA for the CDR3 is TGTGCCAGCAGCTTCTTCGGGGGTAACTACGCGCAGTACTTC.

This chain joins TRBV11-1 and TRBJ2-3; no clear D. V lost 1 base and J lost 2, with 10 bases in between. The CDR3 runs 15 residues. Germline lookup yields CDR1 SGHAT and CDR2 FQDESV (reference sequence). The CDR3 protein is CASSLVGGDTDTQYF. The CDR3, as DNA: TGTGCCAGCAGCTTAGTTGGCGGCGACACAGATACGCAGTATTTT.

The chain links TRBV5-1 to TRBJ2-7, with D maybe TRBD2 (5 bases). The CDR3 consists of 15 residues. The germline CDR1 and CDR2 sequences are SGHRS and YFSETQ. The V gene lost 2 bases and the J gene lost 2 bases, with 14 bases spanning the gap. The chain's CDR3 is CASSLGTNGAYEQYF. The CDR3 bases are TGCGCCAGCAGCTTAGGTACAAACGGGGCCTACGAGCAGTACTTC.

The chain's CDR3 is CASSLRPGTGITGELFF. The CDR3 bases are TGCGCCAGCAGCTTACGTCCCGGGACAGGGATTACGGGGGAGCTGTTTTTT. The chain employs TRBV5-1 and TRBJ2-2; TRBD1 agrees at 9 bases. Germline CDR1 SGHRS, CDR2 YFSETQ. V shed 2 bases and J 8 bases; nucleotides not matched to a gene: 13. CDR3 size: 17 residues. The variable domain in full, with the rest retrieved from reference TRBV5-1 and TRBJ2-2, is KAGVTQTPRYLIKTRGQQVTLSCSPISGHRSVSWYQQTPGQGLQFLFEYFSETQRNKGNFPGRFSGRQFSNSRSEMNVSTLELGDSALYLCASSLRPGTGITGELFFGEGSRLTVL.

This clone was recorded once. The chain uses TRBV6-5 and TRBJ2-7; 9 nucleotides align to TRBD1. This CDR3 is built from 16 residues. V was clipped by 0 bases and J by 3 bases; unmatched bases: 6. Germline CDR1 MNHEY, CDR2 SVGAGI. As DNA, the CDR3 is TGTGCCAGCAGTTACTCGAAAATGGGACAGGGCTACGAGCAGTACTTC. Translated, it gives CASSYSKMGQGYEQYF.

The rearrangement joins TRBV5-5 to TRBJ1-1, with TRBD1 as a possible D gene (6 bases). Per the germline V gene, CDR1 is SGHKS and CDR2 is YYEKEE (reference sequence). The V and J ends lost 4 bases and 1 base respectively, with 11 bases between them. The CDR3 loop spans 14 amino acids. CDR3 nucleotide sequence: TGTGCCAGCAGCCCTCAGGGGCAGAACACTGAAGCTTTCTTT. Protein product: CASSPQGQNTEAFF.

The chain links TRBV27 to TRBJ1-1, with 11 bases lining up with TRBD1. Germline-derived CDR1 and CDR2 are MNHEY and SMNVEV (reference sequence). This CDR3 has 11 residues. The ends lost 10 bases at V and 10 bases at J; junction bases unmatched: 5. The CDR3 sequence: CATRTGGRAFF. CDR3 coding DNA: TGTGCCACCCGGACAGGGGGCAGAGCTTTCTTT.

V usage is TRBV4-1 and J usage is TRBJ2-7; 9 nucleotides align to TRBD1. Germline CDR1 is MGHRA and CDR2 is YSYEKL. CDR3 length equals 13 residues. J lost 2 bases, V lost 5 bases, and 1 base had no gene match. CDR3 sequence: CASSWDRAYEQYF. CDR3 bases: TGCGCCAGCAGCTGGGACAGGGCCTACGAGCAGTACTTC.

The chain joins TRBV5-6 to TRBJ1-1; D call uncertain. The CDR3 totals 15 residues. The V gene lost 4 bases and the J gene lost 0 bases, with 13 bases spanning the gap. CDR1 and CDR2 from the germline V gene are SGHDT and YYEEEE. The CDR3 loop is CASSLLTRMNTEAFF. The CDR3 nucleotides read TGTGCCAGCAGCCTTCTGACCAGGATGAACACTGAAGCTTTCTTT.

The V call is TRBV30, the J call TRBJ1-1; 9 nucleotides match TRBD1. The CDR3 has 13 residues. J was trimmed by 8 bases and V by 0 bases; bases with no gene match: 4. Germline V CDR1 and CDR2: GTSNPN, SVGIG (reference sequence). DNA of the CDR3: TGTGCCTGGAGTGTAAGTGGACAGGGGGAAGCTTTCTTT. Translation: CAWSVSGQGEAFF.

CDR3 nucleotide sequence: TGCGCCAGCAGCTTACTGGGGAGGGCAGAAGCTGAAGCTTTCTTT. Translated, it gives CASSLLGRAEAEAFF. This sequence joins TRBV5-1 and TRBJ1-1; D is undetermined. This CDR3 is built from 15 residues. The V gene lost 2 bases and the J gene lost 6 bases, with 17 bases spanning the gap. Germline V CDR1 and CDR2: SGHRS, YFSETQ.

This clone has only one observation. V is TRBV6-5 and J is TRBJ2-7, with D unresolved. CDR1 MNHEY and CDR2 SVGAGI come from the germline V gene. This CDR3 contains 13 residues. Between the trimmed V and J ends, which lost 0 bases and 4 bases, there was a span of 7 bases. The CDR3 here is CASSYSNRYEQYF. The CDR3 DNA follows: TGTGCCAGCAGTTACTCGAATCGGTACGAGCAGTACTTC.

The chain employs TRBV24-1 and TRBJ2-2; D may be TRBD1 (6 bases). Germline lookup yields CDR1 KGHDR and CDR2 SFDVKD. The CDR3 totals 13 residues. V was pared by 6 bases and J by 7 bases, with 11 bases between. The chain's CDR3 is CATSTGWDGELFF. CDR3 DNA sequence: TGTGCCACCAGTACAGGGTGGGACGGGGAGCTGTTTTTT.

CDR3 loop: CASSSSGTGSLYEQYF. The DNA of the CDR3 is TGTGCCAGCAGTTCCTCCGGGACAGGGTCCCTCTACGAGCAGTACTTC. The chain joins TRBV6-5 to TRBJ2-7; 9 nucleotides line up with TRBD1. The CDR3 totals 16 residues. Trimming at V came to 4 bases and at J to 3 bases, leaving 10 bases not matched to a gene. The germline CDR1 and CDR2 sequences are MNHEY and SVGAGI.